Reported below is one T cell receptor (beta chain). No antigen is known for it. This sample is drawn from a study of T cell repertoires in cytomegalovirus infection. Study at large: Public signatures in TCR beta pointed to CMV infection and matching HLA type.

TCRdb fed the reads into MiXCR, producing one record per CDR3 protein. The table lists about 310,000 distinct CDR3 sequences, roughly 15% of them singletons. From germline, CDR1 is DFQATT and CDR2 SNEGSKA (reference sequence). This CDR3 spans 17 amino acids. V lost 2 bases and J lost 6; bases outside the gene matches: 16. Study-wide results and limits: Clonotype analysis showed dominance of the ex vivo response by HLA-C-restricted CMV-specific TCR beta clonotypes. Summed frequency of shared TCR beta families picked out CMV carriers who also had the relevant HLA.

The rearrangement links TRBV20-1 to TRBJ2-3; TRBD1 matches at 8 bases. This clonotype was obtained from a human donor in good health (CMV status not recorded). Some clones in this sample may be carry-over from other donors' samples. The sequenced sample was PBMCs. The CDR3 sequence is CSARHMRTGTSGDTQYF. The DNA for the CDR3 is TGCAGTGCTAGACACATGCGGACAGGGACTTCGGGGGATACGCAGTATTTT.